The 30 T cell receptor beta chains reported below all come from one sample, sequenced in a study of cytomegalovirus exposure and HLA in healthy donors. The PCR made use of 60 Vbeta and 13 Jbeta primers. Some clones are missing from TCRdb's copy, which holds only in-frame ones; the method was immunoSEQ multiplex PCR. The sample holds nearly 200,000 clones, about 77% seen once. Source material: PBMCs. The receptors shown here come from a woman aged 25 to 39 in good health and CMV-seropositive.

The chain combines TRBV6-1 with TRBJ1-2; possibly TRBD1 for D (5 bases). Trimming left V 4 bases short and J 4 bases short, with 13 bases between. The CDR3 runs to 14 residues. In germline, CDR1 is MNHNS, CDR2 SASEGT. The CDR3 coding sequence is TGTGCCAGCAGTGCCGCCGGGGGGGTCTATGGCTACACCTTC. Protein sequence: CASSAAGGVYGYTF.

This chain joins TRBV7-9 and TRBJ1-4, with 9 bases lining up with TRBD1. With 5 bases clipped from V and 5 bases from J, the junction kept 3 bases outside the gene matches. Germline V gene lookup returns CDR1 SEHNR and CDR2 FQNEAQ (reference sequence). The CDR3 has 14 residues. The CDR3 protein is CASSPDRGNEKLFF. CDR3 sequence (DNA): TGTGCCAGCAGCCCCGACAGGGGGAATGAAAAACTGTTTTTT.

The rearrangement links TRBV7-9 to TRBJ1-4; weak D call: TRBD1 (6 bases). Germline CDR1 SEHNR, CDR2 FQNEAQ (reference sequence). The CDR3 length is 15 residues. Trimming cost V 3 bases and J 0 bases, with 8 bases left between them. The CDR3 region has the DNA TGTGCCAGCAGCTTTGGACAGCCAACTAATGAAAAACTGTTTTTT. Amino acids: CASSFGQPTNEKLFF.

This clone showed up just a few times. The chain has TRBV5-6 and TRBJ1-1; TRBD1 might be the D (5 bases). CDR1 is SGHDT and CDR2 is YYEEEE in the germline V gene. V was clipped by 3 bases and J by 9 bases, with 12 bases between them. The CDR3 runs to 12 residues. The CDR3 DNA is TGTGCCAGCAGCTCTGGGACTCCCCAAGCTTTCTTT. It is translated as CASSSGTPQAFF.

This clone was recorded a few times. The chain is built from TRBV6-5 and TRBJ2-2; 7 nucleotides agree with TRBD1. The CDR3 loop spans 15 amino acids. V shed 6 bases and J 5 bases; nucleotides not matched to a gene: 9. Germline-derived CDR1 and CDR2 are MNHEY and SVGAGI. The CDR3 is CASSQGTEITGELFF. The DNA for the CDR3 is TGTGCCAGCAGCCAGGGGACAGAAATTACCGGGGAGCTGTTTTTT.

The genes are TRBV7-2 and TRBJ2-3; a weak D match, TRBD2 (6 bases). The V gene lost 5 bases and the J gene lost 3 bases, with 12 bases spanning the gap. CDR3 length: 14 amino acids. Germline lookup yields CDR1 SGHTA and CDR2 FQGNSA. DNA for the CDR3: TGTGCCAGCAGCCTCCGACTAGTTACAGATACGCAGTATTTT. Protein sequence: CASSLRLVTDTQYF.

V is TRBV5-6 and J is TRBJ2-7; 12 positions agree with TRBD1. Trimming took 5 bases from V and 2 from J; bases not matched to a gene: 2. Per the germline V gene, CDR1 is SGHDT and CDR2 is YYEEEE. The CDR3 covers 14 residues. This CDR3 is CASRGTGGAYEQYF. CDR3 sequence (DNA): TGTGCCAGCAGGGGGACAGGGGGCGCCTACGAGCAGTACTTC.

The chain carries TRBV9 and TRBJ1-4, with D tentatively TRBD1 (6 bases). This CDR3 contains 17 residues. CDR1 and CDR2 (germline): SGDLS, YYNGEE. V lost 0 bases and J lost 1, with 13 bases in between. The CDR3, as DNA: TGTGCCAGCAGCGTAGGGATCGAGGGGGTAACTAATGAAAAACTGTTTTTT. The encoded protein is CASSVGIEGVTNEKLFF.

This clone has only a few counts. The V gene is TRBV27, the J gene TRBJ2-7, with a tentative D call TRBD2 (5 bases). The CDR3 sequence is 13 residues long. Germline V lookup: CDR1 MNHEY, CDR2 SMNVEV (reference sequence). Trimming shortened V by 8 bases and J by 2 bases, and 13 bases separated the two germline ends. The CDR3, as DNA: TGTGCCAGCCCCCGCGGGCTGACCTACGAGCAGTACTTC. Its protein product is CASPRGLTYEQYF.

This CDR3 is CASSLGTIWGEQYF. The CDR3 DNA reads as TGTGCCAGCAGCCTGGGGACAATATGGGGCGAGCAGTACTTC. The V call is TRBV2, the J call TRBJ2-7; tentatively, D is TRBD1 (6 bases). CDR1 and CDR2 from the germline V gene are SNHLY and FYNNEI. V lost 6 bases, J lost 6 bases, and 18 bases lay in between. The CDR3 covers 14 residues.

This chain's CDR3 is CASSSRLPDRNTEAFF. CDR3 coding DNA: TGTGCCAGTAGTAGTAGATTGCCCGACAGGAACACTGAAGCTTTCTTT. This sequence joins TRBV19 and TRBJ1-1; tentatively, D is TRBD1 (5 bases). Deletions cut 4 bases from V and 1 base from J, with 16 bases between. The CDR3 totals 16 residues. CDR1 and CDR2 (germline): LNHDA, SQIVND (reference sequence).

The chain is built from TRBV28 and TRBJ1-2; D may be TRBD1 (5 bases). The V and J ends lost 3 bases and 9 bases respectively, with 11 bases between them. Per germline, CDR1 MDHEN and CDR2 SYDVKM. The CDR3 extends over 12 amino acids. The CDR3 protein is CASSFQGLSYTF. The CDR3 DNA reads as TGTGCCAGCAGTTTCCAGGGATTGAGCTACACCTTC.

This sequence joins TRBV7-3 and TRBJ2-2; 8 bases align to TRBD1. V gave up 5 bases and J gave up 6 bases; unmatched junction bases: 8. The CDR3 spans 15 residues. The germline V gene encodes CDR1 SGHTA and CDR2 FQGTGA. The CDR3 sequence: CASSTPGQGAGELFF. For the CDR3, the DNA is TGTGCCAGCAGCACGCCCGGACAGGGTGCCGGGGAGCTGTTTTTT.

The chain combines TRBV7-3 with TRBJ1-1; perhaps TRBD1 as D (6 bases). V was trimmed by 3 bases and J by 2 bases, leaving 10 bases between them. Germline V gives CDR1 SGHTA, CDR2 FQGTGA. CDR3 length equals 14 residues. The CDR3 coding sequence is TGTGCCAGCAGCTTTGGACAGTCTAACACTGAAGCTTTCTTT. This encodes CASSFGQSNTEAFF. The variable domain in full, with the rest retrieved from reference TRBV7-3 and TRBJ1-1, is GAGVSQTPSNKVTEKGKYVELRCDPISGHTALYWYRQSLGQGPEFLIYFQGTGAADDSGLPNDRFFAVRPEGSVSTLKIQRTERGDSAVYLCASSFGQSNTEAFFGQGTRLTVV.

V and J are TRBV13 and TRBJ1-5, with D perhaps TRBD1 (6 bases). The CDR3 covers 13 residues. V was cut by 5 bases and J by 4 bases, with 9 bases left in between. In germline, CDR1 is PRHDT, CDR2 FYEKMQ (reference sequence). CDR3 residues: CASSPGQNQPQHF. DNA of the CDR3: TGTGCCAGCAGCCCGGGACAAAATCAGCCCCAGCATTTT. Combining the CDR3 with reference TRBV13 and TRBJ1-5 gives the whole variable domain AAGVIQSPRHLIKEKRETATLKCYPIPRHDTVYWYQQGPGQDPQFLISFYEKMQSDKGSIPDRFSAQQFSDYHSELNMSSLELGDSALYFCASSPGQNQPQHFGDGTRLSIL.

The rearrangement uses TRBV28 and TRBJ2-1, with TRBD2 as a possible D gene (5 bases). The CDR3 extends over 15 amino acids. Germline V gene lookup returns CDR1 MDHEN and CDR2 SYDVKM. V was shortened by 2 bases and J by 7 bases, with 15 bases between the two germline ends. The CDR3 loop reads CASSLGGSGMNEQFF. DNA of the CDR3: TGTGCCAGCAGTTTAGGAGGATCGGGTATGAATGAGCAGTTCTTC.

The rearrangement links TRBV6-1 to TRBJ2-7, with D perhaps matching TRBD1 (5 bases). The CDR3 consists of 14 residues. V lost 6 bases and J lost 2, with 14 bases in between. CDR1 MNHNS and CDR2 SASEGT come from the germline V gene. CDR3 sequence reads: CASSPQVQAYEQYF. For the CDR3, the DNA is TGTGCCAGCAGCCCCCAGGTACAGGCCTACGAGCAGTACTTC.

CDR3 nucleotide sequence: TGTGCCATCAGTGTTCAGGGGAGTTCCTACGAGCAGTACTTC. It specifies CAISVQGSSYEQYF. J is TRBJ2-7 and V is TRBV10-3; D is perhaps TRBD1 (6 bases). Trimming left V 4 bases short and J 1 base short, with 11 bases between. Germline CDR1 and CDR2: ENHRY and SYGVKD. There are 14 residues in the CDR3.

V usage is TRBV4-2 and J usage is TRBJ2-1; TRBD2 is a possible D gene (6 bases). CDR1 is LGHNA, CDR2 YNFKEQ, per germline. The germline V and J ends were trimmed by 4 bases and 2 bases, with 12 bases remaining between them. This CDR3 contains 15 residues. The CDR3 nucleotides are TGTGCCAGCAGCCGCGTGGCGGGAACCTACAATGAGCAGTTCTTC. The encoded protein is CASSRVAGTYNEQFF.

The chain has TRBV9 and TRBJ2-3, with D perhaps matching TRBD2 (6 bases). V shed 4 bases and J shed 2 bases, with 14 bases lying between them. Germline V gene sequence: CDR1 SGDLS, CDR2 YYNGEE. This CDR3 is 15 amino acids long. CDR3 sequence: CASSLGTSNTDTQYF. In nucleotides, the CDR3 is TGTGCCAGCAGCTTGGGGACTTCCAACACAGATACGCAGTATTTT.

The chain employs TRBV4-2 and TRBJ2-2, with TRBD1 identical over 7 bases. Trimming took 3 bases from V and 4 from J; bases not matched to a gene: 2. Germline V gene lookup returns CDR1 LGHNA and CDR2 YNFKEQ. This CDR3 contains 14 residues. The CDR3 DNA reads as TGTGCCAGCAGCCATGACAGGGTCACCGGGGAGCTGTTTTTT. It encodes CASSHDRVTGELFF.

The genes are TRBV30 and TRBJ1-3, with TRBD1 matching over 7 bases. The V and J ends lost 7 bases and 2 bases, in that order; junction bases with no gene match: 11. The V gene's germline CDR1 is GTSNPN and CDR2 SVGIG (reference sequence). The CDR3 runs to 15 residues. The CDR3 coding sequence is TGTGCCTCGAAGACAGGGATTGCCCCTGGAAACACCATATATTTT. This codes for CASKTGIAPGNTIYF.

This clone has just a few counts. J is TRBJ2-5 and V is TRBV5-4; TRBD1 matches 10 bases. The ends lost 6 bases at V and 2 bases at J; junction bases unmatched: 4. The CDR3 loop spans 14 amino acids. Germline V gene sequence: CDR1 SGHNT, CDR2 YYREEE (reference sequence). CDR3 sequence (DNA): TGTGCCAGCAACAGACAGGGGGCTCAAGAGACCCAGTACTTC. This encodes CASNRQGAQETQYF.

V gene TRBV10-3 combines with J gene TRBJ1-2, with 8 nucleotides matching TRBD1. The CDR3 sequence is 14 residues long. Germline V lookup: CDR1 ENHRY, CDR2 SYGVKD. Trimming removed 6 bases from V and 6 bases from J; junction bases left unmatched: 9. The CDR3 spells CAIRLDREWNGYTF. Here the CDR3 DNA reads TGTGCCATCAGGTTGGACAGGGAGTGGAATGGCTACACCTTC.

This chain joins TRBV7-2 and TRBJ2-2; 7 bases fit TRBD1. Germline trimming cut 5 bases from V and 2 bases from J; bases unmatched to any gene: 5. CDR3 length equals 15 residues. Germline CDR1 and CDR2: SGHTA and FQGNSA. The CDR3, as DNA: TGTGCCAGCAGCCGGGACAGAATAAACACCGGGGAGCTGTTTTTT. Its protein is CASSRDRINTGELFF. Using reference TRBV7-2 and TRBJ2-2 for the parts outside the CDR3, the full variable domain is GAGVSQSPSNKVTEKGKDVELRCDPISGHTALYWYRQSLGQGLEFLIYFQGNSAPDKSGLPSDRFSAERTGGSVSTLTIQRTQQEDSAVYLCASSRDRINTGELFFGEGSRLTVL.

This clone was seen only once. This chain joins TRBV14 and TRBJ1-1; D gene uncertain. V shed 1 base and J shed 4 bases, with 7 bases lying between them. CDR1 is SGHDN, CDR2 FVKESK, per germline. This CDR3 has 13 residues. CDR3 sequence reads: CASSQGLITEAFF. CDR3 nucleotide sequence: TGTGCCAGCAGCCAAGGACTGATCACTGAAGCTTTCTTT.

The CDR3 DNA sequence: TGTGCCAGCTCACCACCGACAGGGCAGTATGGCTACACCTTC. This codes for CASSPPTGQYGYTF. The gene calls are TRBV18 and TRBJ1-2; 7 nucleotides line up with TRBD1. This CDR3 is built from 14 residues. Germline CDR1 is KGHSH and CDR2 is LQKENI. The junction had 3 bases not matched to a gene; V was cut back by 0 bases and J by 5 bases.

This clone was seen a single time. The chain uses TRBV27 and TRBJ1-1; TRBD1 matches 10 bases. Germline V CDR1 and CDR2: MNHEY, SMNVEV (reference sequence). The CDR3 consists of 15 residues. V lost 4 bases to trimming and J lost 4 bases; unmatched junction nucleotides: 6. CDR3 protein: CASSSGQGTGTEAFF. CDR3 bases: TGTGCCAGCAGTTCGGGACAGGGGACGGGCACTGAAGCTTTCTTT.

The chain links TRBV7-9 to TRBJ2-3; maybe TRBD1 (7 bases). Germline V gene lookup returns CDR1 SEHNR and CDR2 FQNEAQ (reference sequence). Trimming removed 7 bases at V and 2 bases at J, with 28 bases between. The CDR3 is made up of 19 amino acids. Written as DNA, the CDR3 is TGTGCCAGCACCGCTAAAGACAGGGAGGCCACAAAGTCCACAGATACGCAGTATTTT. Translation gives CASTAKDREATKSTDTQYF.

The J gene is TRBJ1-5, the V gene TRBV11-3; D unresolved. The CDR3 covers 16 residues. Germline CDR1 SGHNT, CDR2 YENEEA. V was cut by 4 bases and J by 0 bases, with 13 bases left in between. CDR3 sequence reads: CASSSSTQYSNQPQHF. The DNA for the CDR3 is TGTGCCAGCAGCTCATCCACACAGTATAGCAATCAGCCCCAGCATTTT.